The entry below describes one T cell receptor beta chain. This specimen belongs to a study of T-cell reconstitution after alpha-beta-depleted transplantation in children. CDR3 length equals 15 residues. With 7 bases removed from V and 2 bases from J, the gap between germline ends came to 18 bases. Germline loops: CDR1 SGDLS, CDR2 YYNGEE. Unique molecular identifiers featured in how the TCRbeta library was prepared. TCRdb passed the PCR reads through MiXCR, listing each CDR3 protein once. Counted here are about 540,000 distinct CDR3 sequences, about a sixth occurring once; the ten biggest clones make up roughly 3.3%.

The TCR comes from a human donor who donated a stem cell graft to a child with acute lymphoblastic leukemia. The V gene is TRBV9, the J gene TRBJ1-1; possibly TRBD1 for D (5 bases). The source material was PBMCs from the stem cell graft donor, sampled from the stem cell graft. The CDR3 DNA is TGTGCCAGCGCCCGCGGGGCCGGGAAAAACACTGAAGCTTTCTTT. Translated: CASARGAGKNTEAFF.